Sequencing of this T cell receptor beta chain was carried out in a study of cytomegalovirus exposure and HLA in healthy donors. The PCR made use of 60 Vbeta and 13 Jbeta primers. Method: immunoSEQ multiplex PCR; TCRdb's copy keeps in-frame clones and lacks some. The sample holds 100,000 to 150,000 clones, 75% to 85% seen once. V dropped 1 base and J dropped 6 bases, with 16 bases sitting between them. The CDR3 totals 15 residues. The germline gives CDR1 MGHRA, CDR2 YSYEKL. This TCR was recovered from a middle-aged man in good health and CMV-seronegative. Sequencing used PBMCs. This rearrangement joins TRBV4-1 to TRBJ2-7, with a possible D match to TRBD2 (6 bases). The CDR3 DNA is TGCGCCAGCAGCCAAGCGCTAGCGTTTAGTGGCGAGCAGTACTTC. Translating it yields CASSQALAFSGEQYF.